This TCR beta chain derives from a study of cytomegalovirus exposure and HLA in healthy donors. Study results and limitations: Roughly uniform sequencing depth across donors was assumed, possibly incorrectly.

With 60 Vbeta and 13 Jbeta primers, the PCR was carried out. Sequencing used immunoSEQ multiplex PCR; TCRdb keeps in-frame clones, though not all of them. The sample includes more than 95,000 clones, approximately 80% of them seen just once. Only a few counts were recorded for this clone. Antigen: not known. The CDR3 contains 13 residues. Germline V CDR1 and CDR2: MNHEY, SVGAGI. V was clipped by 7 bases and J by 3 bases, with 12 bases between them. The rearrangement uses TRBV6-5 and TRBJ1-1; D gene uncertain. The sequence derives from a man aged 25 to 40 in good health and CMV-seronegative. The sequencing input was PBMCs. The CDR3: CASTNRGYTEAFF. CDR3 DNA: TGTGCCAGCACCAACCGGGGATACACTGAAGCTTTCTTT.